The clone carrying this TCR beta chain was observed a single time. Its antigen is as yet unknown. CDR3 size: 12 residues. The V end was cut by 7 bases, the J end by 6 bases, with 13 bases between. The germline V gene has CDR1 LNHDA and CDR2 SQIVND (reference sequence). This specimen belongs to a study of shared clonotypes between healthy human individuals. Across the study: CD4 naive and memory got three plates each, CD8 naive two, CD8 memory one.

The material for each subset, its genomic DNA, was split evenly across several immunoSEQ plates. Sequencing used immunoSEQ multiplex PCR; TCRdb keeps in-frame clones, though not all of them. This sample has some 630,000 clones; 95% to 96% occur once, and the top ten carry roughly 0.1%. Naive-designated CD8 cells lacked CD45RO, were positively enriched for CCR7, and omitted terminally differentiated effector memory CD45RA+ cells. Study outcomes and limitations: Specimens sampled were limited to blood, with tissue repertoires likely differing.

This chain joins TRBV19 and TRBJ2-7; D perhaps matches TRBD1 (6 bases). The sequenced material came from naive CD8+ T cells sorted from blood. The receptor comes from a woman under 40 in good health. The chain's CDR3 is CASNTGYSEQYF. In DNA, the CDR3 is TGTGCCAGTAACACAGGGTATTCCGAGCAGTACTTC.